These 15 T cell receptor beta chains share one sample of origin, sequenced in a study of blood T cell repertoires in COVID-19. TCRdb's copy holds only in-frame clones and misses some; the assay was immunoSEQ multiplex PCR. The sample consists of hundreds of thousands of clones, 83% of them appearing once. Sequencing was performed on peripheral blood. All receptors come from a woman in her 40s with active or convalescent COVID-19.

This clone has more than one count but fewer than ten. Here the CDR3 DNA reads TGTGCCAGCAGTTTCAACAGCGGTAAAGGCTACACCTTC. It translates to CASSFNSGKGYTF. The rearrangement joins TRBV12-3 or TRBV12-4 to TRBJ1-2; the D is unclear. Trimming removed 3 bases from V and 8 bases from J, with 13 bases in between. This CDR3 spans 13 amino acids.

A note on this clone: The germline gene is not matched at one end of the junction; a read error may be the cause. This chain links TRBV7-7 with TRBJ2-6, with D perhaps TRBD1 (6 bases). The germline V gene has CDR1 SSHAT and CDR2 FNYEAQ (reference sequence). The length of the CDR3 is 15 residues. CDR3 bases: TGTGCTAGCAGCCCCGAAACAGGGAGGGCCAACGTCCTGACTTTC. Translated: CASSPETGRANVLTF.

This chain joins TRBV30 and TRBJ1-2, with D perhaps TRBD1 (5 bases). This CDR3 has 13 residues. With 2 bases removed from V and 3 bases from J, the gap between germline ends came to 10 bases. Germline CDR1 GTSNPN, CDR2 SVGIG (reference sequence). CDR3 nucleotide sequence: TGTGCCTGGAGTATACAGGCATACTATGGCTACACCTTC. It yields the protein CAWSIQAYYGYTF. The full variable domain, rest sourced from reference TRBV30 and TRBJ1-2, is SQTIHQWPATLVQPVGSPLSLECTVEGTSNPNLYWYRQAAGRGLQLLFYSVGIGQISSEVPQNLSASRPQDRQFILSSKKLLLSDSGFYLCAWSIQAYYGYTFGSGTRLTVV.

The rearrangement uses TRBV9 and TRBJ1-6; D call uncertain. Germline CDR1 SGDLS, CDR2 YYNGEE. The V end lost 3 bases, the J end lost 0 bases, and 10 bases lay between the germline ends. The CDR3 consists of 16 residues. The CDR3 loop is CASSGGRSSYNSPLHF. For the CDR3, the DNA is TGTGCCAGCAGCGGCGGGAGGAGCTCCTATAATTCACCCCTCCACTTT.

This chain connects TRBV15 to TRBJ1-5; D is perhaps TRBD1 (5 bases). The CDR3 loop spans 16 amino acids. V lost 9 bases to trimming and J lost 4 bases, with 22 bases between them. In germline, CDR1 is LNHNV, CDR2 YYDKDF (reference sequence). The CDR3 region is CATGTGGGARNQPQHF. The DNA of the CDR3 is TGTGCCACAGGCACAGGTGGAGGGGCTAGGAATCAGCCCCAGCATTTT.

V is TRBV11-3 and J is TRBJ1-6; TRBD1 is a possible D gene (6 bases). The ends were cut back, 1 base at V and 2 bases at J, with 12 bases in the middle. The V gene's germline CDR1 is SGHNT and CDR2 YENEEA. The CDR3 length is 17 residues. Here the CDR3 DNA reads TGTGCCAGCAGCTTAGGGGCAGGGGTGACCTATAATTCACCCCTCCACTTT. It is translated as CASSLGAGVTYNSPLHF.

The V gene is TRBV11-3, the J gene TRBJ1-1, with TRBD1 as a possible D gene (5 bases). The germline V gene encodes CDR1 SGHNT and CDR2 YENEEA. The V end lost 2 bases, the J end lost 0 bases, and 10 bases lay between the germline ends. This CDR3 spans 15 amino acids. The CDR3 DNA reads as TGTGCCAGCAGCTTATACGCAGGGTTGAACACTGAAGCTTTCTTT. It encodes CASSLYAGLNTEAFF.

This clone was recorded only once. V and J are TRBV7-6 and TRBJ1-3, with D hard to call. This CDR3 has 15 amino acids. Trimming pared 6 bases from V and 0 bases from J, leaving 12 bases between. Germline V lookup: CDR1 SGHVS, CDR2 FNYEAQ. The CDR3 here is CASSSGESSGNTIYF. The CDR3 DNA is TGTGCCAGCAGTTCCGGGGAGAGCTCTGGAAACACCATATATTTT.

V usage is TRBV5-4 and J usage is TRBJ2-1, with 12 bases matching TRBD2. The germline CDR1 and CDR2 sequences are SGHNT and YYREEE (reference sequence). Trimming at V came to 4 bases and at J to 9 bases, leaving 2 bases not matched to a gene. The CDR3 has 13 residues. CDR3 DNA sequence: TGTGCCAGCAGCGTGGGACTAGCGGGTGAGCAGTTCTTC. Translating gives CASSVGLAGEQFF.

The V and J genes are TRBV20-1 and TRBJ1-1; no clear D gene. Germline CDR1 DFQATT, CDR2 SNEGSKA (reference sequence). The V end lost 3 bases, the J end lost 10 bases, and 9 bases lay between the germline ends. The CDR3 is 10 amino acids. CDR3: CSARRISAFF. The CDR3 DNA sequence: TGCAGTGCTAGGAGGATCTCAGCTTTCTTT.

The chain joins TRBV7-6 to TRBJ2-2, with TRBD2 identical over 7 bases. This CDR3 is 17 amino acids long. Germline CDR1 reads SGHVS; CDR2 reads FNYEAQ. Losses at the gene ends were 5 bases for V and 4 bases for J; bases not matched to a gene: 13. The CDR3 protein is CASSPIVGGRSTGELFF. In nucleotides, the CDR3 is TGTGCCAGCAGCCCGATAGTTGGCGGGAGAAGCACCGGGGAGCTGTTTTTT.

This clone was recorded once. The rearrangement joins TRBV7-9 to TRBJ1-2, with TRBD1 matching over 10 bases. The CDR3 has 16 amino acids. CDR1 is SEHNR, CDR2 FQNEAQ, per germline (reference sequence). The V and J ends lost 5 bases and 2 bases, in that order; junction bases with no gene match: 8. The CDR3 nucleotides read TGTGCCAGCAGCCCAACCGGACAGGGGGGGAACTATGGCTACACCTTC. Translation gives CASSPTGQGGNYGYTF.

The chain combines TRBV19 with TRBJ2-1; 8 bases fit TRBD2. The CDR3 covers 16 residues. V trimming: 2 bases; J trimming: 0 bases; junction bases outside the gene matches: 3. Germline V lookup: CDR1 LNHDA, CDR2 SQIVND (reference sequence). CDR3 DNA sequence: TGTGCCAGTAGTATACTAGCGGGCTTCTCCTACAATGAGCAGTTCTTC. The encoded protein is CASSILAGFSYNEQFF. Supplemented by reference TRBV19 and TRBJ2-1, the full variable domain reads DGGITQSPKYLFRKEGQNVTLSCEQNLNHDAMYWYRQDPGQGLRLIYYSQIVNDFQKGDIAEGYSVSREKKESFPLTVTSAQKNPTAFYLCASSILAGFSYNEQFFGPGTRLTVL.

The V call is TRBV9, the J call TRBJ2-5, with 9 bases identical to TRBD2. Germline V gene sequence: CDR1 SGDLS, CDR2 YYNGEE. The CDR3 sequence is 17 residues long. The V segment lost 0 bases and the J segment 3 bases; nucleotides outside the gene matches: 9. The CDR3 bases are TGTGCCAGCAGCGTAGGCGTTGGTAGCGGGGGAAAAGAGACCCAGTACTTC. Translated: CASSVGVGSGGKETQYF.

V usage is TRBV6-4 and J usage is TRBJ2-2; maybe TRBD1 (6 bases). Germline CDR1 reads MRHNA; CDR2 reads SNTAGT. CDR3 length: 16 residues. The V end lost 1 base, the J end lost 0 bases, and 9 bases lay between the germline ends. In DNA form, the CDR3 reads TGTGCCAGCAGTGACTTGGCAGGGGCGAACACCGGGGAGCTGTTTTTT. This codes for CASSDLAGANTGELFF.